This T cell receptor (beta chain) is drawn from a study of blood T cell repertoires in COVID-19. Background on the study: Acute and convalescent COVID-19 samples came from the United States, Italy and Spain. Sample material is recorded as cDNA or gDNA derived from T cells, B-cell-depleted T cells, or PBMCs.

CDR3 size: 16 residues. V dropped 0 bases and J dropped 6; count of bases not matched to a gene: 6. The germline V gene encodes CDR1 LGHDT and CDR2 YNNKEL (reference sequence). Libraries were prepared by immunoSEQ multiplex PCR; TCRdb keeps only in-frame clonotypes and omits some of them. This table holds some 250,000 clones, around 90% found once. The table lists this clone with a count of one. The TCR comes from a woman aged 25 to 39 with acute or convalescent COVID-19. V gene TRBV3-1 (or the pseudogene TRBV3-2) combines with J gene TRBJ2-7; TRBD1 matches 12 bases. Sequencing was carried out using peripheral blood. The CDR3 sequence: CASSQDWGDRGREQYF. The CDR3 bases are TGTGCCAGCAGCCAAGATTGGGGGGACAGGGGGCGCGAGCAGTACTTC.